These T cell receptor beta chains were read from a single sample in a study of cytotoxic CD8 clonotypes in ibrutinib-treated CLL. The data were produced by immunoSEQ multiplex PCR, yet TCRdb's version contains in-frame clones alone and is incomplete. The data hold about 250,000 clones, with about three quarters observed a single time. The source material was PBMCs, sampled after 24 months of ibrutinib treatment. Receptor source: a human donor with chronic lymphocytic leukemia. Both conserved end residues are part of each CDR3. D genes are given only for firm matches. Size tells how often a clone was seen (once, few, many) or the class of an expanded clone, and some rows leave it out.

clone size	J gene	V gene	D gene	CDR3 DNA	CDR3 protein
NA	TRBJ2-3	TRBV28	TRBD2	TGTGCCAGCAGTCCTAGCGGGAGCGGCACAGATACGCAGTATTTT	CASSPSGSGTDTQYF
NA	TRBJ1-1	TRBV19	NA	TGTGCCAGTAGTTATGGGCTGAGCACTGAAGCTTTCTTT	CASSYGLSTEAFF
NA	TRBJ2-3	TRBV29-1	NA	TGCAGCGGGGGAGGAGGCGAGGGCACAGATACGCAGTATTTT	CSGGGGEGTDTQYF
once	TRBJ2-1	TRBV15	NA	TGTGCCACCAGCAGAGGTCTCCGGCAGAATGGGTACAATGAGCAGTTCTTC	CATSRGLRQNGYNEQFF
once	TRBJ2-7	TRBV11-2	TRBD2	TGTGCCAGCAGCCGAGAAGCGGGAGAATCCTACGAGCAGTACTTC	CASSREAGESYEQYF
NA	TRBJ2-5	TRBV6-4	NA	TGTGCCAGCAGTGACTTGGGGCCCCTCGGGGAGACCCAGTACTTC	CASSDLGPLGETQYF
NA	TRBJ2-7	TRBV19	TRBD1	TGTGCCAGTAGTATAGATGCTCCCCGGGACAGTGCCTACGAGCAGTACTTC	CASSIDAPRDSAYEQYF
NA	TRBJ2-7	TRBV14	TRBD1	TGTGCCAGCAGCCTCCGGACAGGTTCCTACGAGCAGTACTTC	CASSLRTGSYEQYF
NA	TRBJ2-3	TRBV7-2	NA	TGTGCCAGCAGCTTAGAAGTCGCTACGCAGTATTTT	CASSLEVATQYF
once	TRBJ2-3	TRBV2	NA	TGTGCCAGCACCGGGAAAGTGTATGCAGATACGCAGTATTTT	CASTGKVYADTQYF
NA	TRBJ2-7	TRBV18	NA	TGTGCCAGCTCTCCCACCGGCAGCCAGAGCTCCTACGAGCAGTACTTC	CASSPTGSQSSYEQYF
NA	TRBJ1-4	TRBV11-2	TRBD1	TGTGCCAGCAGCTCCGACAGGGGCAGGGAAAAACTGTTTTTT	CASSSDRGREKLFF
NA	TRBJ1-1	TRBV29-1	NA	TGCAGCGTCTGGCGGGGGCGCGGGAACACTGAAGCTTTCTTT	CSVWRGRGNTEAFF
NA	TRBJ2-1	TRBV5-1	NA	TGCGCCAGCAGCCCCCACGGGTCAGTTAATGAGCAGTTCTTC	CASSPHGSVNEQFF
NA	TRBJ2-7	TRBV21-1	NA	TGTGCCAGCAAAGAGGCTTACGAGCAGTACTTC	CASKEAYEQYF
NA	TRBJ2-6	TRBV5-6	NA	TGTGCCAGCAGCCCTTGGATCTCTGGGGCCAACGTCCTGACTTTC	CASSPWISGANVLTF
NA	TRBJ1-4	TRBV5-1	NA	TGCGCCAGCAGCTTTGGGACCAGCGGGGAAAAACTGTTTTTT	CASSFGTSGEKLFF
NA	TRBJ2-1	TRBV29-1	NA	TGCAGCGCCTCTGGGACGGGGGATTACAATGAGCAGTTCTTC	CSASGTGDYNEQFF
once	TRBJ1-5	TRBV6-5	TRBD1	TGTGCCAGCAGTTTAGACTACAGGGGCGGTCAGCCCCAGCATTTT	CASSLDYRGGQPQHF
NA	TRBJ2-1	TRBV4-2	TRBD2	TGTGCCAGCACCTCGGGGGGAGGGACCTACAATGAGCAGTTCTTC	CASTSGGGTYNEQFF
NA	TRBJ1-4	TRBV5-1	NA	TGCGCCAGCAGCTTGGCCTGGGCAGACGATAATGAAAAACTGTTTTTT	CASSLAWADDNEKLFF
once	TRBJ2-2	TRBV7-2	TRBD1	TGTGCCAGCAGCGACAGGGGGACGAACACCGGGGAGCTGTTTTTT	CASSDRGTNTGELFF
NA	TRBJ2-2	TRBV5-1	NA	TGCGCCAGCAGCTCTGGCACCGGGGAGCTGTTTTTT	CASSSGTGELFF
NA	TRBJ2-7	TRBV28	NA	TGTGCCAGCAGTACCCGCGGCAGCTTTCGACAGTACTTC	CASSTRGSFRQYF
NA	TRBJ2-4	TRBV28	TRBD1	TGTGCCAGCAGACAGGGGGCGGTGGCCATTCAGTACTTC	CASRQGAVAIQYF
NA	TRBJ2-1	TRBV19	TRBD1	TGTGCCAGTACCAGAACCGGGACAGGGACTTTGGGGGGTGAGCAGTTCTTC	CASTRTGTGTLGGEQFF